The clone carrying this T cell receptor beta chain was seen repeatedly, ten times or more. The antigen is unknown. This entry comes from a study of CD8 T cells in ankylosing spondylitis. General study points: Ankylosing spondylitis blood appeared to carry a characteristic TCR beta motif of fewer than 10 highly homologous variants.

The germline gives CDR1 SQVTM, CDR2 ANQGSEA. The germline V and J ends were trimmed by 3 bases and 3 bases, with 6 bases remaining between them. The length of the CDR3 is 11 residues. TCRdb reprocessed the 5' RACE reads with MiXCR, giving one entry per CDR3 protein. The table has about 390,000 distinct CDR3 sequences, around 20% seen once; the top ten hold less than 20%. The V and J genes are TRBV29-1 and TRBJ2-7; a possible D gene is TRBD2 (5 bases). This receptor was taken from a male donor with ankylosing spondylitis. Sequenced sample: blood, either unsorted or a sorted T cell fraction (not recorded which). The CDR3 DNA follows: TGCAGCGTTGAGACTATCTACGAGCAGTACTTC. It translates to CSVETIYEQYF.